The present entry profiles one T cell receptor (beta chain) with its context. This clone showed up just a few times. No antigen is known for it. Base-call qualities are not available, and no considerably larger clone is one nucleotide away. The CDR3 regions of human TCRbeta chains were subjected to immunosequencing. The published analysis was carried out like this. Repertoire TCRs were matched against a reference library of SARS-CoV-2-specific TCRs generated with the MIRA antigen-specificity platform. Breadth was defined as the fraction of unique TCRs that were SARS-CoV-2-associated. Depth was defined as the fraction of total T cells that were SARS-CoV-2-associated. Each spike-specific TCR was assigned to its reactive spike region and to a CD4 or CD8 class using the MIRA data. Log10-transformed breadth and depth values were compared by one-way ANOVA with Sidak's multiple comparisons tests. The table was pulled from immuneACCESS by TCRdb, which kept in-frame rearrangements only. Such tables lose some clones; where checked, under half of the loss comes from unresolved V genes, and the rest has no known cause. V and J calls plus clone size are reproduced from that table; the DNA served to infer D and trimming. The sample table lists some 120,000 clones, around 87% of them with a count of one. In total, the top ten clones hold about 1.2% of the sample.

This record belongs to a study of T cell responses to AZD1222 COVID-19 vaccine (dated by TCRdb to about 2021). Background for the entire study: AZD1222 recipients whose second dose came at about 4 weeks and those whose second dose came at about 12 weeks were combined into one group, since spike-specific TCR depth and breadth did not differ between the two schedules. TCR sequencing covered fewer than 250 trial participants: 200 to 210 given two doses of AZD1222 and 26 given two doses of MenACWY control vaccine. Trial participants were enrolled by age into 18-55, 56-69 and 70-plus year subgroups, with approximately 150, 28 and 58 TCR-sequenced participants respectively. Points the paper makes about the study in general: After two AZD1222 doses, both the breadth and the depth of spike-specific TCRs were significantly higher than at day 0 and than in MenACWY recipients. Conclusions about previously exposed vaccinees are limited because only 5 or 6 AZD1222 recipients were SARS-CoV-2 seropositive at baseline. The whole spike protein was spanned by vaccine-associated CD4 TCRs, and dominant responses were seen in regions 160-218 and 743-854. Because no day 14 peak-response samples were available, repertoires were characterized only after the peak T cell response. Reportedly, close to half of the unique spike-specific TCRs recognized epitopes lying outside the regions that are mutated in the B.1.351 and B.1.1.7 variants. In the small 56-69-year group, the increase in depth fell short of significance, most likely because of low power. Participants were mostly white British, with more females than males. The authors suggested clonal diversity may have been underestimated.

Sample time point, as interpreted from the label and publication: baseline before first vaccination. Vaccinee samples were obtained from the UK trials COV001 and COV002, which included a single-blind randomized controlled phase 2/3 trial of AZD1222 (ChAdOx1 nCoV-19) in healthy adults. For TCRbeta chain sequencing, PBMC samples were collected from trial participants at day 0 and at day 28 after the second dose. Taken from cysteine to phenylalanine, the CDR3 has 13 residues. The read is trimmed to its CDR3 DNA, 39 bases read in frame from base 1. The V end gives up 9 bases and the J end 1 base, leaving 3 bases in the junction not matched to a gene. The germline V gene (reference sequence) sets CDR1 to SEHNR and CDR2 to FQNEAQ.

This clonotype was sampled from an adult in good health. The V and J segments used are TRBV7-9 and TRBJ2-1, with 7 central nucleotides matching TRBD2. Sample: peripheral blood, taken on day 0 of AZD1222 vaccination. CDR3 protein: CASQRGSYNEQFF. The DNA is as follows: TGTGCCAGTCAGCGGGGATCCTACAATGAGCAGTTCTTC.